This T cell receptor (beta chain) came from a study of blood T cell repertoires in COVID-19. On the study more broadly: Sites in the United States, Italy and Spain provided acute and convalescent COVID-19 samples. The analysed material was cDNA or gDNA that came from T cells, B-cell-depleted T cells, or PBMCs.

In the original workflow: Amplification from reference gene primers served as the basis for estimated nucleated cell counts. Sequenced by immunoSEQ multiplex PCR; TCRdb stores in-frame clones only, minus some. The DNA gave D and trimming, while V, J and clone size come from that table. The repertoire holds around 310,000 clones, with approximately 90% as singletons. Germline assignment: CDR1 SGHVS and CDR2 FNYEAQ. V gave up 0 bases and J gave up 9 bases, with 24 bases separating them. The CDR3 runs to 18 residues. This clonotype originated in an older woman with acute or convalescent COVID-19. The material sequenced was peripheral blood. This chain joins TRBV7-6 and TRBJ2-1; TRBD2 is a possible D gene (6 bases). The CDR3 sequence is CASSLALGSRVGNGEQFF. In nucleotides, the CDR3 is TGTGCCAGCAGCTTAGCGCTCGGGAGCAGAGTCGGCAATGGTGAGCAGTTCTTC.